Listed below are T cell receptor beta chains from one sample, sequenced in a study of Graves' ophthalmopathy and Graves' hyperthyroidism. TCRdb re-derived calls from the multiplex PCR reads in MiXCR, one entry per CDR3 protein. The sample consists of 200,000 to 250,000 distinct CDR3 sequences, over 25% of them appearing once. Sequencing input: peripheral blood. Source of these receptors: a man in his fifties or sixties with Graves' ophthalmopathy. Both conserved end residues are part of each CDR3. D genes are given only for firm matches.

TRBD1	TRBV12-3/TRBV12-4	TRBJ1-2	CASSPRDSYGYTF
NA	TRBV6-1	TRBJ1-1	CASRIQGPGYTEAFF
TRBD1	TRBV4-1	TRBJ2-3	CASSPARTGGPDTQYF
NA	TRBV7-2	TRBJ2-5	CASSSSSALGETQYF
TRBD1	TRBV6-5	TRBJ1-1	CASSYEGAEAFF
NA	TRBV11-2	TRBJ1-1	CASSLGPPPTEAFF
NA	TRBV24-1	TRBJ2-5	CATSDPDGSRETQYF
TRBD1	TRBV12-3/TRBV12-4	TRBJ2-5	CASSPPGTVQETQYF
TRBD1	TRBV15	TRBJ2-7	CATSSRGQAYEQYF
TRBD2	TRBV12-3/TRBV12-4	TRBJ2-2	CAGSGTSGTGELFF
NA	TRBV24-1	TRBJ2-2	CATGRDWNTGELFF
NA	TRBV7-2	TRBJ2-7	CASSAQLGVLYEQYF
NA	TRBV2	TRBJ2-7	CASSEVGGIHEQYF
TRBD1	TRBV27	TRBJ1-2	CASSLLGQGERGYTF
NA	TRBV4-1	TRBJ2-5	CASSPLGFGYQETQYF
TRBD2	TRBV28	TRBJ2-5	CASSPPGAGGGTQYF
NA	TRBV6-2/TRBV6-3	TRBJ2-7	CASSFEEGGHYEQYF
NA	TRBV7-8	TRBJ1-4	CATSVTATNEKLFF
NA	TRBV2	TRBJ1-2	CASSEDAVYGYTF
TRBD2	TRBV3-1	TRBJ2-2	CASSQVAGGSPGGDTGELFF
TRBD1	TRBV27	TRBJ2-2	CASSQTGAITGELFF
NA	TRBV5-1	TRBJ2-7	CASSLVGQAGYEQYF
TRBD1	TRBV12-5	TRBJ2-7	CASGKPGQGTAYEQYF
TRBD1	TRBV20-1	TRBJ2-5	CSARGGRTGSQETQYF
TRBD1	TRBV27	TRBJ2-7	CASSFPGARGTYEQYF
TRBD2	TRBV10-2	TRBJ2-2	CASSRTSGELFF
TRBD2	TRBV6-4	TRBJ2-2	CASNAAGGNTGELFF
NA	TRBV30	TRBJ2-7	CAWRRSYEQYF
TRBD1	TRBV5-1	TRBJ2-7	CASSLEGQGPHEQYF
NA	TRBV11-2	TRBJ2-4	CASSPYNGAKNIQYF
NA	TRBV5-1	TRBJ2-2	CASMSGNTGELFF
TRBD1	TRBV6-2/TRBV6-3	TRBJ2-7	CASSSGQGASYEQYF
NA	TRBV7-8	TRBJ2-5	CASSDRPGRGETQYF
NA	TRBV6-2/TRBV6-3	TRBJ1-5	CASSYGRVYSNQPQHF
NA	TRBV7-3	TRBJ1-1	CASSSSPGNTEAFF
TRBD1	TRBV6-5	TRBJ1-2	CASSYRDREVGYTF
NA	TRBV7-2	TRBJ1-1	CASTETALNTEAFF
TRBD1	TRBV27	TRBJ2-5	CASSLARDRAETQYF
NA	TRBV11-2	TRBJ1-6	CASQKTGSYNSPLHF
NA	TRBV12-3/TRBV12-4	TRBJ2-6	CASSKDPTSGANVLTF
NA	TRBV28	TRBJ2-5	CASSFFGQGGKETQYF
NA	TRBV12-3/TRBV12-4	TRBJ1-2	CASSSSGATNYGYTF
NA	TRBV7-8	TRBJ2-5	CASSSSTGLQETQYF
TRBD2	TRBV6-2/TRBV6-3	TRBJ2-7	CASSYGTSAYEQYF
NA	TRBV7-9	TRBJ2-2	CASSFKGTGELFF